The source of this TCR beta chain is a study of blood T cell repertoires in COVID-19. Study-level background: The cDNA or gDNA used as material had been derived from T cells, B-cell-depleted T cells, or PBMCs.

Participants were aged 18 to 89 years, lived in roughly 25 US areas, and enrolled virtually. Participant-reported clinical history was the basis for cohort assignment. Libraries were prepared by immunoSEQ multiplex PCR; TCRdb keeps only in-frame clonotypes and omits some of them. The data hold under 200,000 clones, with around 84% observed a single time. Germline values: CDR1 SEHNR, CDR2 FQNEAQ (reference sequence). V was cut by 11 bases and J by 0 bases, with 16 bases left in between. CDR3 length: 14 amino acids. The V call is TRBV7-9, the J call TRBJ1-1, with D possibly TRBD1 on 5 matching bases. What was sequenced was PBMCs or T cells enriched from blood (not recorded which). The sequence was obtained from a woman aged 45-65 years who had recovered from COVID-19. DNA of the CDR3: TGTGCCGGAACAACCCAGGGATTGAACACTGAAGCTTTCTTT. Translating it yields CAGTTQGLNTEAFF.